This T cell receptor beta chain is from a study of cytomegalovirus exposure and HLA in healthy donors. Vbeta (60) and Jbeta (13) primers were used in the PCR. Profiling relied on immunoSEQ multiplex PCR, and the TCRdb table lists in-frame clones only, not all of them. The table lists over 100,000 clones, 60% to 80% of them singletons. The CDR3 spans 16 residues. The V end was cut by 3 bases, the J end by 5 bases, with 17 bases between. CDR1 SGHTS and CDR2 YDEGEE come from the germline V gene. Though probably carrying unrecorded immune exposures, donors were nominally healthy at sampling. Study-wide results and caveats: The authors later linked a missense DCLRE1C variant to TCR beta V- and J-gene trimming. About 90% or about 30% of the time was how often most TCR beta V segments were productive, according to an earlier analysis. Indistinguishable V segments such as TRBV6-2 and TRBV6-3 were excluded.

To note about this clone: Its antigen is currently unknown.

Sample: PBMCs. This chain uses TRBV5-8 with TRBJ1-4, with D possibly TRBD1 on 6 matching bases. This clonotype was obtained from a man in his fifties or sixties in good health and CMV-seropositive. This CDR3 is CASSYRGQTPNEKLFF. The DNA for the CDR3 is TGTGCCAGCAGCTACCGCGGACAGACCCCAAATGAAAAACTGTTTTTT.